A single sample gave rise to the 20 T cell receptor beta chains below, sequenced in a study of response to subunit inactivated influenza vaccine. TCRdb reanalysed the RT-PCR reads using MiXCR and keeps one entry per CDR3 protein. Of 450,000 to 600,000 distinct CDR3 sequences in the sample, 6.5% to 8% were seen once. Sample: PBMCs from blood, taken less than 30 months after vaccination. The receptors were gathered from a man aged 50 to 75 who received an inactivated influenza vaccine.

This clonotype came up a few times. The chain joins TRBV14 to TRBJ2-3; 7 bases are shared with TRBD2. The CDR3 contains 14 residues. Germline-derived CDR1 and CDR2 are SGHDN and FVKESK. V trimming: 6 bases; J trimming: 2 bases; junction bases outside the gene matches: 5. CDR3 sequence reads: CASRQSGVTDTQYF. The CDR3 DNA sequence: TGTGCCAGCAGACAAAGCGGGGTCACAGATACGCAGTATTTT.

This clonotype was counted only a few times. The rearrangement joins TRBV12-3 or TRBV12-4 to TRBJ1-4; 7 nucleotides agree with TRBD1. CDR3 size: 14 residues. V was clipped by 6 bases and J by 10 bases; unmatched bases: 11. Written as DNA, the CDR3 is TGTGCCAGCAGACCGGGGAGGGGGGACAGAAAACTGTTTTTT. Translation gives CASRPGRGDRKLFF.

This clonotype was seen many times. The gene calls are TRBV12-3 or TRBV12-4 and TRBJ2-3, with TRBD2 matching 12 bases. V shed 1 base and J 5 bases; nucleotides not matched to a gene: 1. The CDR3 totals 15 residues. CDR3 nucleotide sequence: TGTGCCAGCAGTTTAGGACTAGCGGGAGAAGATACGCAGTATTTT. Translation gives CASSLGLAGEDTQYF.

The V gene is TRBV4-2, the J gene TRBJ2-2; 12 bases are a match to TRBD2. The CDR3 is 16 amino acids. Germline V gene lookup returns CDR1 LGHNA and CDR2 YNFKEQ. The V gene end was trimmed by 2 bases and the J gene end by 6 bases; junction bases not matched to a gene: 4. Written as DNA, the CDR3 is TGTGCCAGCAGCCAAACCGGACTAGCGGGGTCCGGGGAGCTGTTTTTT. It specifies CASSQTGLAGSGELFF.

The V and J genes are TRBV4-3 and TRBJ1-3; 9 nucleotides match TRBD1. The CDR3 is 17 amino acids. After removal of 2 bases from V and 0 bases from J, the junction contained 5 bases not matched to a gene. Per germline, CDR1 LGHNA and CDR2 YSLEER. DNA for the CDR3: TGCGCCAGCAGCCAATACATACAGGGGGCCTCTGGAAACACCATATATTTT. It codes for CASSQYIQGASGNTIYF.

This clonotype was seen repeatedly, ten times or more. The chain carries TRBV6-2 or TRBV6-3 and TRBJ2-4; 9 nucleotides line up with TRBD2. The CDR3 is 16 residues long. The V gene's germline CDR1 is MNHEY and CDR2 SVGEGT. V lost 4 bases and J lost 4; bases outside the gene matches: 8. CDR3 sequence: CASSLWTSADKNIQYF. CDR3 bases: TGTGCCAGCAGTTTGTGGACTAGCGCCGATAAAAACATTCAGTACTTC.

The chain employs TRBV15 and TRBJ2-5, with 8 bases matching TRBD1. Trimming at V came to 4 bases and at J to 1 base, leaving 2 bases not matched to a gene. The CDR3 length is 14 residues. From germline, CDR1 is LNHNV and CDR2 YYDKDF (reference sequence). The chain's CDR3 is CATSTGQAQETQYF. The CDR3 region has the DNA TGTGCCACCAGCACGGGACAGGCCCAAGAGACCCAGTACTTC.

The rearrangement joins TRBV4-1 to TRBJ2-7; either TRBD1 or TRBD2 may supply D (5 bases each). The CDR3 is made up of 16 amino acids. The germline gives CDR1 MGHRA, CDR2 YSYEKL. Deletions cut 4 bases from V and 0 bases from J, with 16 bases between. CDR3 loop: CASSRAGTLFSYEQYF. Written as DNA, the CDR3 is TGCGCCAGCAGCCGAGCCGGGACGCTGTTCTCCTACGAGCAGTACTTC.

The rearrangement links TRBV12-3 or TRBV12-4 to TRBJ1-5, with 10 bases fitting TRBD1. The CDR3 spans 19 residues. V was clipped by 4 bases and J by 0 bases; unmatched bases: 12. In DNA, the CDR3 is TGTGCCAGCAGTTCAGGACAGGGGGTTTCTCAAGGTAGCAATCAGCCCCAGCATTTT. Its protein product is CASSSGQGVSQGSNQPQHF.

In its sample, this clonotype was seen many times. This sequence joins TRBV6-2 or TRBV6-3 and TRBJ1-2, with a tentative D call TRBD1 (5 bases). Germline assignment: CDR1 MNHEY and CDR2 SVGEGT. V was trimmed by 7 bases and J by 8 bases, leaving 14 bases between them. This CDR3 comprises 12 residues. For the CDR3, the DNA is TGTGCCAGCACTATAGGGGCGAGAGGCTACACCTTC. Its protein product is CASTIGARGYTF.

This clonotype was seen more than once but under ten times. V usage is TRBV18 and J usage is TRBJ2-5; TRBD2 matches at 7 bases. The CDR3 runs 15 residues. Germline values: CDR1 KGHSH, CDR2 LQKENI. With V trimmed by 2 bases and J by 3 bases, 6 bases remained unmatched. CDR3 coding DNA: TGTGCCAGCTCACCAAACCGGGAGGCCAAAGAGACCCAGTACTTC. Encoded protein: CASSPNREAKETQYF.

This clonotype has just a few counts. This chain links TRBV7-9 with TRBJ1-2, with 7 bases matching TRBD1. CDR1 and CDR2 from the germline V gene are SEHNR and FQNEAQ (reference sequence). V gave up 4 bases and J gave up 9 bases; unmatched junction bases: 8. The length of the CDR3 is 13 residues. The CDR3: CASSSQLQGSYTF. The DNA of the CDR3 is TGTGCCAGCAGCTCCCAATTACAGGGGAGCTACACCTTC.

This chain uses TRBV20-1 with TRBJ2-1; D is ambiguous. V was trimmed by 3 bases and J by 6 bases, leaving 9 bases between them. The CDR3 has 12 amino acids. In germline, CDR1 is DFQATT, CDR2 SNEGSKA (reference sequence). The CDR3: CSASLSGNEQFF. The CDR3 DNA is TGCAGTGCTAGTTTGAGTGGCAATGAGCAGTTCTTC.

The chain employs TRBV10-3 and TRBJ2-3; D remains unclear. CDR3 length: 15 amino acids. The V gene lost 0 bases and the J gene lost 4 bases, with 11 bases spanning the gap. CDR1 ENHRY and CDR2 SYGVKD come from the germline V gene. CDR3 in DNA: TGTGCCATCAGTGAGTCGCCAATGGCCCCAGATACGCAGTATTTT. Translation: CAISESPMAPDTQYF.

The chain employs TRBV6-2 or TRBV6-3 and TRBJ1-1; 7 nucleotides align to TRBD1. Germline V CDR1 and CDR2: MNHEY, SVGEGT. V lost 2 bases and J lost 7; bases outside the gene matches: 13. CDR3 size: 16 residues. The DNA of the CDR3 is TGTGCCAGCAGTTACACAATGGGGAGGGGGCCTGGTGAAGCTTTCTTT. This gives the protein CASSYTMGRGPGEAFF.

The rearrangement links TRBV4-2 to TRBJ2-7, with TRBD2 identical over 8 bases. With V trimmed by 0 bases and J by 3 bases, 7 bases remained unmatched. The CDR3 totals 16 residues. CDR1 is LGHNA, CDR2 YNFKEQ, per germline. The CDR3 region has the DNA TGTGCCAGCAGCCAAGACACGGGAGGGGTGTACTACGAGCAGTACTTC. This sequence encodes CASSQDTGGVYYEQYF.

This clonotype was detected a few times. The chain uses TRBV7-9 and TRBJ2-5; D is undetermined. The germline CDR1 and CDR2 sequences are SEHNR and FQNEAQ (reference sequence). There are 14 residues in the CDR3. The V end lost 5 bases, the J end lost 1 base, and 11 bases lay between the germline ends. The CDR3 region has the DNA TGTGCCAGCAGCGTGGGGTGGCCCCAAGAGACCCAGTACTTC. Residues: CASSVGWPQETQYF. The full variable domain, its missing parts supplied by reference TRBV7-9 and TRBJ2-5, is DTGVSQNPRHKITKRGQNVTFRCDPISEHNRLYWYRQTLGQGPEFLTYFQNEAQLEKSRLLSDRFSAERPKGSFSTLEIQRTEQGDSAMYLCASSVGWPQETQYFGPGTRLLVL.

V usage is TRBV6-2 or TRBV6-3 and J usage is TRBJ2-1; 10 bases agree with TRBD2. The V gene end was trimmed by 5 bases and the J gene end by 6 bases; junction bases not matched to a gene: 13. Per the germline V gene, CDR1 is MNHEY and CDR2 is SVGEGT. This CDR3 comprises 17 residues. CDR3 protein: CASSLSPASGSRNEQFF. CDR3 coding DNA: TGTGCCAGCAGTCTTTCTCCGGCTAGCGGGAGCCGCAATGAGCAGTTCTTC.

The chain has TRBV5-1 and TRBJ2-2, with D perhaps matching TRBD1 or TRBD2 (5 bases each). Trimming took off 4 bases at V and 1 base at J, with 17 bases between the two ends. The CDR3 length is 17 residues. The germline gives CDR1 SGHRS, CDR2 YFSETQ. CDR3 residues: CASSPSPGTVNTGELFF. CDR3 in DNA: TGCGCCAGCAGCCCGAGTCCCGGGACGGTGAACACCGGGGAGCTGTTTTTT.

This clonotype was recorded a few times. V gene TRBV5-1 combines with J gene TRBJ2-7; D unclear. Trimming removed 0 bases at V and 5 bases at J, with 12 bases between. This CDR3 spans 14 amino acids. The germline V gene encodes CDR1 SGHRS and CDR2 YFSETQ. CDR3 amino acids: CASSLVYGGDEQYF. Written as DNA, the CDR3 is TGCGCCAGCAGCTTGGTGTACGGTGGGGACGAGCAGTACTTC.